Listed below are T cell receptor beta chains from one sample, sequenced in a study of cytomegalovirus exposure and HLA in healthy donors. The data were produced by immunoSEQ multiplex PCR, yet TCRdb's version contains in-frame clones alone and is incomplete. The sample spans some 150,000 clones; the ten largest clones claim about 0.81%. Sequencing was carried out using PBMCs. Receptor source: a woman aged 18 to 35 in good health and CMV-seropositive. CDR3s include the opening cysteine and the closing phenylalanine or tryptophan. The order of the fields is V gene, J gene, D gene, CDR3 DNA, CDR3 protein. A D gene is named only where the DNA matches it firmly.

V: TRBV11-2; J: TRBJ1-4; D: NA; DNA: TGTGCCAGCAGCGCGGCGAGGACAGACTCTAATGAAAAACTGTTTTTT; CDR3: CASSAARTDSNEKLFF
V: TRBV29-1; J: TRBJ2-7; D: TRBD2; DNA: TGCAGCGCTTGGCTAGCGGGAGATGAGCAGTACTTC; CDR3: CSAWLAGDEQYF
V: TRBV11-2; J: TRBJ2-7; D: NA; DNA: TGTGCCAGCAGCTCGAGCAGGGCCTACGAGCAGTACTTC; CDR3: CASSSSRAYEQYF
V: TRBV6-6; J: TRBJ2-7; D: TRBD1; DNA: TGTGCCAGCAGCCGACCGGGACAGGGCAGCTCCTACGAGCAGTACTTC; CDR3: CASSRPGQGSSYEQYF
V: TRBV21-1; J: TRBJ1-5; D: NA; DNA: TGTGCCAGCAGCAAAGGCGGGAGGGTTGGTATAGTGTATCAGCCCCAGCATTTT; CDR3: CASSKGGRVGIVYQPQHF
V: TRBV4-3; J: TRBJ2-7; D: NA; DNA: TGCGCCAGCAGCCAAGATACCGCGGGGGAGCAGTACTTC; CDR3: CASSQDTAGEQYF
V: TRBV29-1; J: TRBJ2-5; D: NA; DNA: TGCAGCGTTGAGGGGGCCGGACCGGTCGCCCAGTACTTC; CDR3: CSVEGAGPVAQYF
V: TRBV30; J: TRBJ1-2; D: TRBD1; DNA: TGTGCCTGGAGTACATGGACAGGGGATGGGTTCTATAGCTATGGCTACACCTTC; CDR3: CAWSTWTGDGFYSYGYTF
V: TRBV5-1; J: TRBJ2-3; D: TRBD1; DNA: TGCGCCAGCAGCATACAGGGGGAATTAGGCACAGATACGCAGTATTTT; CDR3: CASSIQGELGTDTQYF
V: TRBV2; J: TRBJ1-2; D: TRBD1; DNA: TGTGCCAGCAGCTCGGACAGGGGCGGTGGCTACACCTTC; CDR3: CASSSDRGGGYTF
V: TRBV9; J: TRBJ2-7; D: TRBD1; DNA: TGTGCCAGCAGCGCCGCCGGGACAGGGACCTACGAGCAGTACTTC; CDR3: CASSAAGTGTYEQYF
V: TRBV5-6; J: TRBJ2-7; D: NA; DNA: TGTGCCAGCAGCGTTCCAGGGGTGTACGAGCAGTACTTC; CDR3: CASSVPGVYEQYF
V: TRBV10-2; J: TRBJ1-5; D: NA; DNA: TGCGCCAGCAGTGAGTCGAGGGCAGCTAATCAGCCCCAGCATTTT; CDR3: CASSESRAANQPQHF
V: TRBV7-3; J: TRBJ1-1; D: NA; DNA: TGTGCCAGCAGCCTAGTGGGGAACACTGAAGCTTTCTTT; CDR3: CASSLVGNTEAFF
V: TRBV10-3; J: TRBJ2-1; D: TRBD2; DNA: TGTGCCATCAGTGCCGTAGCGGGAGGGAGCAGTGAGCAGTTCTTC; CDR3: CAISAVAGGSSEQFF